The TCR beta chain under discussion was sequenced for a study of glioma-infiltrating T cells (dated by TCRdb to 2016 to 2017). Regarding the complete study: The study sequenced TCR alpha- and beta-chain repertoires from glioma tissue, from non-neoplastic brain tissue and from matched peripheral blood mononuclear cells. To measure how far tissue and blood T-cell populations diverged, each tissue-infiltrating repertoire was compared against the peripheral blood repertoire of the same patient. Three low-grade glioma patients, about eight primary glioblastoma patients and three non-glioma patients contributing non-neoplastic brain tissue were included in the paired cohort. The study at large found these results: Group comparisons were based on small numbers of patients: three non-neoplastic, three low-grade glioma and about 8 glioblastoma patients. VJ-independent divergence between tissue and blood was below expectation in non-neoplastic patients but above expectation in all gliomas, especially low-grade gliomas. Very few CDR3 sequences were shared between tissue and blood, attributed to high CDR3 diversity and limited sampling.

The iRepertoire nested amplicon-rescue multiplex PCR (arm-PCR) platform was used to amplify TCR alpha and beta CDR3 regions from RNA. For one-step reverse transcription and amplification, roughly 85-400 ng of tissue mRNA or PBMC total RNA was used as input. Following bead purification, Illumina adapters were added through a secondary multiplex PCR, and the libraries were then gel-purified between 200 and 400 bp. The libraries contained internal 6-nucleotide barcodes that were used for demultiplexing. Sequencing of the libraries was done on an Illumina MiSeq using 2x220 or 2x250 nucleotide paired-end reads. Regarding the original processing steps: FLASH 1.2.11 was used to merge paired reads, and BWA-MEM then aligned the reads to the GRCh37 human genome before TRA and TRB reads were extracted. V and J assignment used an IMGT-derived reference of cassette sequences and CDR3 motifs that included pseudogenes. Reads were translated in three frames, and productive CDR3s were defined by a C…FGXG motif without stop codons. A clonotype was defined as a unique combination of a V-J cassette pair and a CDR3 amino acid sequence. Hamming distance filtering was applied to reads, with thresholds set by the sequence error rate of each sample in mapped regions. The public reads were reprocessed in TCRdb via fastp at Q25 and MiXCR, keeping in-frame beta chains. Rows are unified per CDR3 protein, each entry keeping the most common DNA and genes. These V and J calls are TCRdb output, not the study's own analysis. The table for this sample lists 85,000 to 110,000 distinct CDR3 sequences; around 28% of them were counted only once. 40% to 55% of the sample lies in the top ten.

Based on the germline V gene, the CDR1 and CDR2 sequences are MNHNS and SASEGT. For this chain, trimming is 5 bases at the V end and 0 bases at the J end, and the number of junction bases without a gene match is 5. Inclusive of the bounding cysteine and phenylalanine, the CDR3 is 15 residues long. This entry keeps only the CDR3 DNA: 45 bases, framed from base 1. This clonotype showed up many times. The antigen this receptor binds is unknown. The input lacks base qualities; no much larger clone sits a single base away. The sample comprised glioma tissue, nonneoplastic brain tissue, or PBMCs (not recorded which). The chain is assembled from TRBV6-1 and TRBJ2-5; 8 of the junction bases match TRBD1. The TCR originated in a human donor with low-grade glioma or glioblastoma, undergoing nonglioma brain surgery, or in good health (not recorded which). CDR3 reads: CASSTSGGHQETQYF. The nucleotide sequence is TGTGCCAGCAGTACCTCAGGGGGCCACCAAGAGACCCAGTACTTC.